The 20 T cell receptor beta chains in this list originate from one sample, sequenced in a study of Graves' ophthalmopathy and Graves' hyperthyroidism. Amplified TCR beta CDR3 regions were obtained using RNA transcripts as template. First-round RT-PCR with HTBI primers preceded a second-round multiplex PCR. TCRdb independently ran MiXCR on the multiplex PCR reads; one entry per CDR3 protein. The sample includes about 740,000 distinct CDR3 sequences, around 40% of them seen just once. The sample was peripheral blood. These receptors all stem from an adult man with Graves' ophthalmopathy.

The gene calls are TRBV15 and TRBJ1-5; TRBD1 agrees at 8 bases. V lost 0 bases to trimming and J lost 11 bases; unmatched junction nucleotides: 12. This CDR3 contains 16 residues. Germline V gene lookup returns CDR1 LNHNV and CDR2 YYDKDF (reference sequence). For the CDR3, the DNA is TGTGCCACCAGCAGAGATCTTGGCAGGGGGCCTGAGACCCAGCATTTT. Translating it yields CATSRDLGRGPETQHF. The full variable domain, its missing parts supplied by reference TRBV15 and TRBJ1-5, is DAMVIQNPRYQVTQFGKPVTLSCSQTLNHNVMYWYQQKSSQAPKLLFHYYDKDFNNEADTPDNFQSRRPNTSFCFLDIRSPGLGDTAMYLCATSRDLGRGPETQHFGDGTRLSIL.

This clonotype appeared a single time. This chain connects TRBV7-2 to TRBJ2-7; 7 nucleotides line up with TRBD1. The CDR3 consists of 15 residues. CDR1 and CDR2 from the germline V gene are SGHTA and FQGNSA. The V gene end was trimmed by 3 bases and the J gene end by 2 bases; junction bases not matched to a gene: 7. For the CDR3, the DNA is TGTGCCAGCAGCTTTACAGGGGAATGGACCTACGAGCAGTACTTC. Protein: CASSFTGEWTYEQYF. The variable domain in full, with the rest retrieved from reference TRBV7-2 and TRBJ2-7, is GAGVSQSPSNKVTEKGKDVELRCDPISGHTALYWYRQSLGQGLEFLIYFQGNSAPDKSGLPSDRFSAERTGGSVSTLTIQRTQQEDSAVYLCASSFTGEWTYEQYFGPGTRLTVT.

This clonotype has a count of ten or more. The V call is TRBV7-9, the J call TRBJ1-5; D remains ambiguous. The CDR3 runs to 12 residues. Trimming took off 5 bases at V and 4 bases at J, with 6 bases between the two ends. Per germline, CDR1 SEHNR and CDR2 FQNEAQ (reference sequence). The CDR3, as DNA: TGTGCCAGCAGCACAAATAATCAGCCCCAGCATTTT. It yields the protein CASSTNNQPQHF.

For this clonotype: This clone may be a read error of a much larger clone one base away. V gene TRBV2 combines with J gene TRBJ2-5; 7 nucleotides match TRBD1. The CDR3 covers 13 residues. CDR1 is SNHLY, CDR2 FYNNEI, per germline. V trimming: 11 bases; J trimming: 0 bases; junction bases outside the gene matches: 6. The DNA for the CDR3 is TGTGCCGCCCGGGACAGATACCAAGAGACCCAGTACTTC. It specifies CAARDRYQETQYF.

This clonotype has only a few counts. The chain links TRBV5-1 to TRBJ1-3; perhaps TRBD1 as D (6 bases). Looked up from germline, CDR1 is SGHRS and CDR2 is YFSETQ. Trimming removed 0 bases from V and 4 bases from J, with 11 bases in between. The CDR3 contains 15 residues. The CDR3 loop reads CASSLGQAGGNTIYF. CDR3 in DNA: TGCGCCAGCAGCTTGGGACAGGCTGGAGGAAACACCATATATTTT.

This clonotype appeared a single time. The genes are TRBV25-1 and TRBJ2-2; no clear D gene. The V end was cut by 3 bases, the J end by 2 bases, with 13 bases between. CDR3 length: 16 amino acids. Germline-derived CDR1 and CDR2 are MGHDK and SYGVNS. In DNA form, the CDR3 reads TGTGCCAGCAGTGAGTCCTCAGGTCTAAACACCGGGGAGCTGTTTTTT. Amino acid sequence: CASSESSGLNTGELFF.

Concerning this clonotype: No conserved phenylalanine or tryptophan is present at the end of the CDR3, so a read error is the likely explanation. The chain has TRBV20-1 and TRBJ2-7, with unresolved D. The V end was cut by 4 bases, the J end by 2 bases, with 9 bases between. This CDR3 has 12 amino acids. Looked up from germline, CDR1 is DFQATT and CDR2 is SNEGSKA (reference sequence). As DNA, the CDR3 is TGCAGTGCTAAGACTGCTACCTACGAGCAGTACTGC. Translating it yields CSAKTATYEQYC.

In this sample, this clonotype turned up many times. V gene TRBV20-1 combines with J gene TRBJ2-5; 10 nucleotides align to TRBD1. This CDR3 contains 15 residues. Germline CDR1 reads DFQATT; CDR2 reads SNEGSKA (reference sequence). With 3 bases clipped from V and 0 bases from J, the junction kept 4 bases outside the gene matches. CDR3: CSASGDRGYQETQYF. The CDR3 coding sequence is TGCAGTGCTAGTGGGGACAGGGGTTACCAAGAGACCCAGTACTTC.

On this clonotype: The missing conserved phenylalanine or tryptophan at the end of this CDR3 makes a read error likely. The CDR3, as DNA: TGTGCCAGCAGCTCGACAGGGGGAGTTGGATTAGCTGGGGCCAACGTCCTGACTTCC. This sequence encodes CASSSTGGVGLAGANVLTS. This rearrangement joins TRBV7-9 to TRBJ2-6, with 9 bases aligning to TRBD1. The CDR3 loop spans 19 amino acids. V trimming: 4 bases; J trimming: 2 bases; junction bases outside the gene matches: 12. Germline assignment: CDR1 SEHNR and CDR2 FQNEAQ (reference sequence).

The rearrangement joins TRBV10-3 to TRBJ1-2; 9 bases align to TRBD1. The CDR3 is 17 amino acids. The V segment lost 0 bases and the J segment 5 bases; nucleotides outside the gene matches: 10. The germline V gene encodes CDR1 ENHRY and CDR2 SYGVKD. DNA of the CDR3: TGTGCCATCAGTGAGTCGAAGCCGGGACAGGGAAGGTATGGCTACACCTTC. Its protein product is CAISESKPGQGRYGYTF.

Of note for this clonotype: At one of its ends the junction is not consistent with the germline gene, which may arise from a read error. The rearrangement links TRBV10-2 to TRBJ2-7; D assignment may be TRBD1 or TRBD2 (5 bases each). Germline V gene data show CDR1 as WSHSY and CDR2 as SAAADI. There are 14 residues in the CDR3. The chain's CDR3 is CASSSPGPPLEQYF. The CDR3 bases are TGTGCCAGCAGTTCCCCGGGACCCCCTCTGGAGCAGTACTTC.

V and J are TRBV29-1 and TRBJ1-4; TRBD1 matches 12 bases. This CDR3 comprises 15 residues. V lost 5 bases and J lost 8; bases outside the gene matches: 9. The germline V gene has CDR1 SQVTM and CDR2 ANQGSEA. Written as DNA, the CDR3 is TGCAGCGTTTCCGGGACAGGGGGCGCGGGAGAAAAACTGTTTTTT. It specifies CSVSGTGGAGEKLFF.

This clonotype was seen repeatedly, ten times or more. The chain couples TRBV24-1 to TRBJ2-5; 12 positions match TRBD1. V trimming: 3 bases; J trimming: 5 bases; junction bases outside the gene matches: 9. CDR1 KGHDR and CDR2 SFDVKD come from the germline V gene. This CDR3 has 17 amino acids. The CDR3 coding sequence is TGTGCCACCAGTGATGCCCCGGGACAGGGGGCTGCGGAGACCCAGTACTTC. Amino acids: CATSDAPGQGAAETQYF.

The chain employs TRBV19 and TRBJ1-5; no firm D call. The germline CDR1 and CDR2 sequences are LNHDA and SQIVND (reference sequence). Trimming pared 4 bases from V and 1 base from J, leaving 8 bases between. The CDR3 length is 14 residues. The CDR3 DNA sequence: TGTGCCAGTAGTACCCCTGAGAGCAATCAGCCCCAGCATTTT. Residues: CASSTPESNQPQHF.

The chain joins TRBV5-1 to TRBJ1-2; maybe TRBD1 (5 bases). The CDR3 sequence is 12 residues long. V gave up 4 bases and J gave up 8 bases, with 12 bases separating them. Germline V CDR1 and CDR2: SGHRS, YFSETQ. The CDR3 here is CASSQDSFGYTF. The CDR3 DNA sequence: TGCGCCAGCAGCCAAGACAGCTTCGGCTACACCTTC. The full variable domain, in which reference TRBV5-1 and TRBJ1-2 provide the parts outside the CDR3, is KAGVTQTPRYLIKTRGQQVTLSCSPISGHRSVSWYQQTPGQGLQFLFEYFSETQRNKGNFPGRFSGRQFSNSRSEMNVSTLELGDSALYLCASSQDSFGYTFGSGTRLTVV.

This clonotype was picked up a small number of times. The J gene is TRBJ1-2, the V gene TRBV20-1; D not certain. CDR3 size: 12 residues. Germline values: CDR1 DFQATT, CDR2 SNEGSKA (reference sequence). V lost 4 bases and J 2 bases, leaving 8 bases between the germline ends. DNA of the CDR3: TGCAGTGCTACGGACGGGAACTATGGCTACACCTTC. Its translation is CSATDGNYGYTF.

As to this clonotype: One junction end disagrees with the germline gene, perhaps due to a read error. The J gene is TRBJ1-5, the V gene TRBV24-1; TRBD1 is a possible D gene (6 bases). Germline CDR1 and CDR2: KGHDR and SFDVKD. This CDR3 is built from 16 residues. The CDR3, as DNA: TGTGCCAGCAGTTTCCCAGGGGAGTTTAGGAATCAGCCCCAGCATTTT. This sequence encodes CASSFPGEFRNQPQHF.

With regard to this clonotype: At one end the junction does not follow the germline gene, possibly because of a read error. The chain uses TRBV2 and TRBJ2-7; 10 bases align to TRBD2. This CDR3 is 15 amino acids long. CDR1 is SNHLY, CDR2 FYNNEI, per germline. Here the CDR3 DNA reads TGTGCCGGCAGAGGAGGACTAGCGGAGGAGTACGAGCAGTACTTC. Translating it yields CAGRGGLAEEYEQYF.

The genes are TRBV20-1 and TRBJ2-5; TRBD2 agrees at 10 bases. CDR1 and CDR2 (germline): DFQATT, SNEGSKA (reference sequence). Unmatched junction bases numbered 5, after V lost 6 bases and J lost 1 base. The CDR3 extends over 14 amino acids. The CDR3 DNA follows: TGCAGTGCCCATAGCGGGAGGATCCAAGAGACCCAGTACTTC. This translates into CSAHSGRIQETQYF.

The chain uses TRBV20-1 and TRBJ1-1; D gene uncertain. CDR1 is DFQATT, CDR2 SNEGSKA, per germline (reference sequence). This CDR3 has 11 amino acids. The CDR3 region is CISHKNTEAFF. CDR3 sequence (DNA): TGCATCTCCCACAAGAACACTGAAGCTTTCTTT.